The rows below give T cell receptor beta chains drawn from one sample of a study of blood T cell repertoires in COVID-19. Data came from immunoSEQ multiplex PCR; TCRdb stores just in-frame clones and leaves some out. The sample lists 140,000 to 150,000 clones, about four fifths occurring once. Specimen: peripheral blood. Receptors originate from a human donor in a cohort sampled during active COVID-19. The CDR3 runs from the conserved cysteine through the conserved F or W. D genes are given only for firm matches. Clone size is stated in some rows and not others, as once, few, many or a class when expanded.

clone_size j_call v_call d_call cdr3_aa cdr3_nt
. TRBJ1-2 TRBV9 . CASSVVGSAGVYGYTF TGTGCCAGCAGCGTAGTAGGTTCAGCAGGGGTCTATGGCTACACCTTC
. TRBJ1-1 TRBV23-1 TRBD1 CASSHFPGQGGTEAFF TGCGCCAGCAGCCATTTCCCGGGACAGGGGGGGACTGAAGCTTTCTTT
. TRBJ2-3 TRBV5-6 . CASSFYTDTQYF TGTGCCAGCAGCTTTTACACAGATACGCAGTATTTT
. TRBJ2-5 TRBV3-1/TRBV3-2 TRBD2 CASRLAGEETQYF TGTGCCAGCAGACTAGCGGGGGAAGAGACCCAGTACTTC
. TRBJ1-2 TRBV6-5 . CASSLGYGNYGYTF TGTGCCAGCAGTTTGGGCTACGGAAACTATGGCTACACCTTC
. TRBJ2-5 TRBV20-1 TRBD2 CSASPGTSGRYPQETQYF TGCAGTGCTAGTCCCGGGACTAGCGGGAGGTACCCCCAAGAGACCCAGTACTTC
. TRBJ1-2 TRBV20-1 . CSARSLGGYTF TGCAGTGCTAGAAGTCTCGGGGGCTACACCTTC
. TRBJ2-1 TRBV7-9 TRBD1 CASSTGTDANEQFF TGTGCCAGCAGCACCGGGACAGATGCCAATGAGCAGTTCTTC
few TRBJ1-2 TRBV6-6 TRBD1 CASSYSGQGSSGYTF TGTGCCAGCAGTTACTCGGGACAGGGTAGTAGTGGCTACACCTTC
. TRBJ1-1 TRBV28 TRBD1 CASSPPQTGGVDAFF TGTGCCAGCAGTCCCCCCCAAACAGGGGGCGTGGACGCTTTCTTT
. TRBJ2-1 TRBV2 . CASSYRGGNEQFF TGTGCCAGCAGTTACAGGGGAGGCAATGAGCAGTTCTTC
. TRBJ2-4 TRBV24-1 TRBD1 CATSGSGTGEENIQYF TGTGCCACCAGTGGTAGCGGGACAGGGGAAGAAAACATTCAGTACTTC
. TRBJ2-5 TRBV7-9 TRBD2 CASSEGTIGETQYF TGTGCCAGCAGCGAAGGGACTATTGGGGAGACCCAGTACTTC
. TRBJ1-1 TRBV9 . CASSGWATEAFF TGTGCCAGCAGCGGGTGGGCCACTGAAGCTTTCTTT
. TRBJ2-6 TRBV6-4 TRBD1 CASSETTGDGANVLTF TGTGCCAGCAGTGAGACTACAGGGGATGGGGCCAACGTCCTGACTTTC
. TRBJ2-1 TRBV10-1 TRBD2 CASSESLAGGQNEQFF TGCGCCAGCAGTGAGTCACTAGCGGGAGGGCAGAATGAGCAGTTCTTC
. TRBJ2-1 TRBV7-2 . CASSLDSSYNEQFF TGTGCCAGCAGCTTGGACAGCTCCTACAATGAGCAGTTCTTC
. TRBJ2-1 TRBV5-1 TRBD2 CASRRPGLEGNEQFF TGCGCCAGCAGGCGTCCGGGACTAGAAGGGAATGAGCAGTTCTTC
. TRBJ1-1 TRBV11-2 TRBD1 CASSLAGGAEAFF TGTGCCAGCAGCTTAGCAGGGGGCGCAGAAGCTTTCTTT
. TRBJ1-1 TRBV15 . CATSRGGAANTEAFF TGTGCCACCAGCAGGGGGGGGGCCGCCAACACTGAAGCTTTCTTT
. TRBJ2-3 TRBV11-2 TRBD2 CASSPGFGTSSSDTQYF TGTGCCAGCAGCCCCGGCTTCGGGACTAGCTCATCGGATACGCAGTATTTT
. TRBJ1-2 TRBV19 . CASSIDPSPYGYTF TGTGCCAGTAGTATAGATCCCTCCCCCTATGGCTACACCTTC
. TRBJ2-1 TRBV7-9 TRBD1 CASSYGQGELDEQFF TGTGCCAGCAGCTACGGACAGGGGGAGCTGGATGAGCAGTTCTTC
. TRBJ2-3 TRBV19 . CASRELASDTQYF TGTGCCAGTCGCGAGCTAGCTTCAGATACGCAGTATTTT
once TRBJ2-3 TRBV27 . CASSLDPSSTDTQYF TGTGCCAGCAGTCTAGATCCCTCTAGCACAGATACGCAGTATTTT
. TRBJ2-5 TRBV2 TRBD1 CASSGGGQGAETQYF TGTGCCAGCAGTGGAGGAGGACAGGGGGCTGAGACCCAGTACTTC
. TRBJ2-1 TRBV4-1 . CASSQGSFIASYNEQFF TGCGCCAGCAGCCAAGGTAGCTTCATCGCCTCCTACAATGAGCAGTTCTTC
once TRBJ1-4 TRBV7-8 . CASSFSGRGEKLFF TGTGCCAGCAGCTTCTCAGGGAGGGGTGAAAAACTGTTTTTT
. TRBJ1-1 TRBV18 TRBD1 CASSPGTGLSGTEAFF TGTGCCAGCTCACCGGGGACAGGGTTGTCAGGCACTGAAGCTTTCTTT
. TRBJ1-2 TRBV10-3 TRBD1 CAISTLGTVENYGYTF TGTGCCATCAGTACCCTTGGGACAGTCGAAAACTATGGCTACACCTTC
once TRBJ1-4 TRBV7-9 TRBD1 CASSFPPGQITTNEKLFF TGTGCCAGCAGCTTCCCGCCGGGACAGATAACAACTAATGAAAAACTGTTTTTT